This is a list of T cell receptor beta chains from one sample in a study of T-cell reconstitution after alpha-beta-depleted transplantation in children. TCRdb passed the PCR reads through MiXCR, listing each CDR3 protein once. Of about 5,800 distinct CDR3 sequences in the sample, roughly 15% were seen once. The sequencing used PBMCs, mostly from graft donor cells, collected 180 days after TCRalphabeta/CD19-depleted stem cell transplant. The receptors were sampled from a patient aged 2-10 years who had a stem cell transplant for inherited bone marrow failure, so the T cells may come from the graft donor. CDR3s include the opening cysteine and the closing phenylalanine or tryptophan. The D gene is left open where the match is weak. A clone size is listed for some rows: how often the clone was seen (once, few, many), or a class if it is expanded.

D gene: TRBD2; J gene: TRBJ2-3; clone size: many; V gene: TRBV10-3; CDR3 DNA: TGTGCCATCAGTGAGTTCCAGCGGGAGGGCCAGGATACGCAGTATTTT; CDR3 protein: CAISEFQREGQDTQYF
D gene: TRBD1; J gene: TRBJ2-3; clone size: many; V gene: TRBV2; CDR3 DNA: TGTGCCAGCAGTGATTACAGGGGTCTCACAGATACGCAGTATTTT; CDR3 protein: CASSDYRGLTDTQYF
D gene: TRBD1; J gene: TRBJ1-3; clone size: many; V gene: TRBV20-1; CDR3 DNA: TGCAGTGCTAGGGCAGGGGGCGCTGGAAACACCATATATTTT; CDR3 protein: CSARAGGAGNTIYF
D gene: TRBD1; J gene: TRBJ2-3; clone size: many; V gene: TRBV7-2; CDR3 DNA: TGTGCCAGCAGCATTCGACAGGGCTCAGATACGCAGTATTTT; CDR3 protein: CASSIRQGSDTQYF
D gene: TRBD2; J gene: TRBJ2-7; clone size: many; V gene: TRBV20-1; CDR3 DNA: TGCAGTGACCTTTCCCTAGCGGGAGTTGTGCAGTACTTC; CDR3 protein: CSDLSLAGVVQYF
D gene: TRBD2; J gene: TRBJ2-3; clone size: many; V gene: TRBV5-1; CDR3 DNA: TGCGCCAGCAGCTCCTGGACTAGCGGATTCACAGATACGCAGTATTTT; CDR3 protein: CASSSWTSGFTDTQYF
D gene: TRBD2; J gene: TRBJ2-7; clone size: many; V gene: TRBV20-1; CDR3 DNA: TGCAGTGCTCGACGCGGGAGGGGTACCTACGAGCAGTACTTC; CDR3 protein: CSARRGRGTYEQYF
D gene: .; J gene: TRBJ2-2; clone size: many; V gene: TRBV7-7; CDR3 DNA: TGTGCTAGCAGCCCGGCTTTGACCGGGGAGCTGTTTTTT; CDR3 protein: CASSPALTGELFF
D gene: .; J gene: TRBJ1-3; clone size: many; V gene: TRBV6-1; CDR3 DNA: TGTGCCAGCACCTCCCCGCCCCCCTTCTCTGGAAACACCATATATTTT; CDR3 protein: CASTSPPPFSGNTIYF
D gene: .; J gene: TRBJ2-1; clone size: many; V gene: TRBV27; CDR3 DNA: TGTGCCAGCAGTTATCTGGGGGGAACAAGGTGGGATGAGCAGTTCTTC; CDR3 protein: CASSYLGGTRWDEQFF
D gene: .; J gene: TRBJ2-2; clone size: many; V gene: TRBV7-2; CDR3 DNA: TGTGCCAGCACCAACCACAGGCGCGGCTACACCGGGGAGCTGTTTTTT; CDR3 protein: CASTNHRRGYTGELFF
D gene: TRBD2; J gene: TRBJ2-2; clone size: many; V gene: TRBV5-1; CDR3 DNA: TGCGCCAGCAGCTTGGGTCTAGCGGGAGCCGGGGAGCTGTTTTTT; CDR3 protein: CASSLGLAGAGELFF
D gene: TRBD2; J gene: TRBJ2-4; clone size: many; V gene: TRBV5-6; CDR3 DNA: TGTGCCAGCAGCTTGGGGGGACTAGCTTTTTTAAACATTCAGTACTTC; CDR3 protein: CASSLGGLAFLNIQYF
D gene: .; J gene: TRBJ2-5; clone size: .; V gene: TRBV29-1; CDR3 DNA: TGCAGCGTTTCTGGGGTCCCCCAAGAGACCCAGTACTTC; CDR3 protein: CSVSGVPQETQYF
D gene: .; J gene: TRBJ1-3; clone size: .; V gene: TRBV20-1; CDR3 DNA: TGCAGTGCTATTGGACCCCTCTCTGGAAACACCATATATTTT; CDR3 protein: CSAIGPLSGNTIYF
D gene: TRBD1; J gene: TRBJ1-2; clone size: .; V gene: TRBV10-3; CDR3 DNA: TGTGCCATCAGGGACAGGGTTTTGTATGGCTACACCTTC; CDR3 protein: CAIRDRVLYGYTF
D gene: TRBD2; J gene: TRBJ2-3; clone size: many; V gene: TRBV6-5; CDR3 DNA: TGTGCCAGCAGTTATAGGACTAGCGGACGCCTCATTTGGACGCAGTATTTT; CDR3 protein: CASSYRTSGRLIWTQYF
D gene: TRBD1; J gene: TRBJ2-5; clone size: many; V gene: TRBV7-9; CDR3 DNA: TGTGCCAGCAGCTTCGGACAGGGCGACGAGACCCAGTACTTC; CDR3 protein: CASSFGQGDETQYF
D gene: .; J gene: TRBJ1-6; clone size: many; V gene: TRBV5-1; CDR3 DNA: TGCGCCAGCAGCTTGGGCAGGGCGGGTGATTCACCCCTCCACTTT; CDR3 protein: CASSLGRAGDSPLHF
D gene: TRBD2; J gene: TRBJ2-5; clone size: many; V gene: TRBV7-2; CDR3 DNA: TGTGCCAGCACCTCCGGGAGTAGCGGGAGTGGAACCCAGTACTTC; CDR3 protein: CASTSGSSGSGTQYF
D gene: .; J gene: TRBJ2-1; clone size: many; V gene: TRBV20-1; CDR3 DNA: TGCAGTGCTAGCCAAGCCACCCACTACAATGAGCAGTTCTTC; CDR3 protein: CSASQATHYNEQFF
D gene: TRBD1; J gene: TRBJ2-5; clone size: many; V gene: TRBV29-1; CDR3 DNA: TGCAGCGTTCCGGGACAGGGCAACCAAGAGACCCAGTACTTC; CDR3 protein: CSVPGQGNQETQYF
D gene: .; J gene: TRBJ2-5; clone size: many; V gene: TRBV6-5; CDR3 DNA: TGTGCCAGCAGTTACTCGGGGGGCTCGAGAGAGACCCAGTACTTC; CDR3 protein: CASSYSGGSRETQYF
D gene: TRBD2; J gene: TRBJ2-1; clone size: many; V gene: TRBV20-1; CDR3 DNA: TGCAGTGGACGGCGACTAGCGGGAGACAATGAGCAGTTCTTC; CDR3 protein: CSGRRLAGDNEQFF
D gene: TRBD1; J gene: TRBJ1-1; clone size: .; V gene: TRBV5-1; CDR3 DNA: TGCGCCAGCAGCTTGGGACAGGGTATGAACACTGAAGCTTTCTTT; CDR3 protein: CASSLGQGMNTEAFF
D gene: TRBD1; J gene: TRBJ2-1; clone size: many; V gene: TRBV29-1; CDR3 DNA: TGCAGCGTTCAAACGGGCAGGGGGCCCTACAATGAGCAGTTCTTC; CDR3 protein: CSVQTGRGPYNEQFF
D gene: .; J gene: TRBJ2-3; clone size: many; V gene: TRBV28; CDR3 DNA: TGTGCCACCACAACAGATACGCAGTATTTT; CDR3 protein: CATTTDTQYF
D gene: .; J gene: TRBJ2-7; clone size: many; V gene: TRBV7-2; CDR3 DNA: TGTGCCAGCAGCTTAAGGCACTTACACGAGCAGTACTTC; CDR3 protein: CASSLRHLHEQYF
D gene: .; J gene: TRBJ1-1; clone size: many; V gene: TRBV20-1; CDR3 DNA: TGCAGTGCTAGAACCGGGACGAACACTGAAGCTTTCTTT; CDR3 protein: CSARTGTNTEAFF